The 17 T cell receptor beta chains listed next were all sequenced from one sample in a study of human T cells and chemical hapten exposure. TCRdb re-derived calls from the RACE reads in MiXCR, one entry per CDR3 protein. The data contain some 350,000 distinct CDR3 sequences, about 6% of them singletons. Sample time point: patch test 2, 6 weeks after DPC sensitization. Treatment: therapeutic diphenylcyclopropenone sensitization with weekly scalp DPC. This material consisted of whole blood, taken in connection with sensitization to the hapten diphenylcyclopropenone (DPC). These TCRs come from a woman aged 18-29 years with alopecia areata. Some clones in this sample may be carry-over from other donors' samples.

This clonotype was seen a few times. V is TRBV7-9 and J is TRBJ1-6; D is unresolved. V lost 5 bases and J lost 7, with 18 bases in between. The CDR3 is 16 residues long. Germline-derived CDR1 and CDR2 are SEHNR and FQNEAQ (reference sequence). The CDR3, as DNA: TGTGCCAGCAGCCCCCTTTTGGGGAGGCAGAATTCACCCCTCCACTTT. Translating it yields CASSPLLGRQNSPLHF.

V usage is TRBV18 and J usage is TRBJ1-2; possible D gene TRBD1, 6 bases. This CDR3 is 13 amino acids long. Germline V gene lookup returns CDR1 KGHSH and CDR2 LQKENI. V lost 0 bases, J lost 8 bases, and 10 bases lay in between. The DNA for the CDR3 is TGTGCCAGCTCACCACCGAACAGGGCCGGCTACACCTTC. Translating gives CASSPPNRAGYTF.

This clonotype was counted ten times or more. CDR3 region: CASSLEVASGGSDTQYF. The DNA of the CDR3 is TGTGCCAGCAGCTTGGAGGTTGCTAGCGGGGGATCAGATACGCAGTATTTT. The chain has TRBV5-8 and TRBJ2-3; 10 nucleotides agree with TRBD2. V lost 0 bases to trimming and J lost 4 bases; unmatched junction nucleotides: 8. The germline CDR1 and CDR2 sequences are SGHTS and YDEGEE. This CDR3 is built from 17 residues.

This clonotype was picked up many times. CDR3 protein: CASSALRQAATGELFF. For the CDR3, the DNA is TGTGCCAGCAGCGCTCTCCGACAGGCGGCCACCGGGGAGCTGTTTTTT. The chain joins TRBV5-6 to TRBJ2-2; a weak D match, TRBD1 (6 bases). With 4 bases removed from V and 4 bases from J, the gap between germline ends came to 17 bases. The CDR3 covers 16 residues. Germline loops: CDR1 SGHDT, CDR2 YYEEEE.

This clonotype was seen at least ten times. CDR3 DNA: TGTGCCATCTCTTCACAGCCTGATTACATGAACACTGAAGCTTTCTTT. Translating it yields CAISSQPDYMNTEAFF. The V and J genes are TRBV10-3 and TRBJ1-1; D gene ambiguous. Germline CDR1 is ENHRY and CDR2 is SYGVKD. This CDR3 has 16 amino acids. The germline V and J ends were trimmed by 8 bases and 0 bases, with 19 bases remaining between them.

This clonotype was seen a few times. This sequence joins TRBV2 and TRBJ1-2; possibly TRBD1 for D (5 bases). This CDR3 is 13 amino acids long. Trimming removed 6 bases at V and 4 bases at J, with 12 bases between. The germline gives CDR1 SNHLY, CDR2 FYNNEI. CDR3 sequence (DNA): TGTGCCAGCAGGGGGGAAGGCGCCTATGGCTACACCTTC. This translates into CASRGEGAYGYTF.

Many counts were recorded for this clonotype. The genes are TRBV20-1 and TRBJ1-4; TRBD1 matches 7 bases. CDR3 size: 14 residues. CDR1 DFQATT and CDR2 SNEGSKA come from the germline V gene (reference sequence). V shed 6 bases, J shed 10 bases, and the junction held 14 bases outside the gene matches. The CDR3 region is CSAQETGSPLKLFF. In DNA, the CDR3 is TGCAGTGCCCAAGAGACAGGGTCTCCTTTAAAACTGTTTTTT.

Ten or more counts support this clonotype. The chain links TRBV7-9 to TRBJ1-2; a weak D match, TRBD1 (5 bases). From germline, CDR1 is SEHNR and CDR2 FQNEAQ (reference sequence). Trimming left V 5 bases short and J 1 base short, with 14 bases between. This CDR3 spans 15 amino acids. The chain's CDR3 is CASSPGMAGNYGYTF. In DNA, the CDR3 is TGTGCCAGCAGCCCAGGGATGGCCGGTAACTATGGCTACACCTTC.

This clonotype was recorded at least ten times. This chain joins TRBV20-1 and TRBJ2-7; weak D call: TRBD1 (6 bases). This CDR3 has 16 residues. Between the trimmed V and J ends, which lost 4 bases and 0 bases, there was a span of 19 bases. Germline V lookup: CDR1 DFQATT, CDR2 SNEGSKA (reference sequence). The CDR3 loop reads CSATVTGPTSSYEQYF. As DNA, the CDR3 is TGCAGTGCTACAGTGACAGGCCCGACAAGCTCCTACGAGCAGTACTTC.

This clonotype was picked up one time. The chain is built from TRBV18 and TRBJ1-4, with D tentatively TRBD1 (6 bases). Trimming removed 6 bases from V and 7 bases from J, with 9 bases in between. There are 12 residues in the CDR3. CDR1 KGHSH and CDR2 LQKENI come from the germline V gene. The CDR3 loop is CASSQGSEKLFF. The CDR3 DNA follows: TGTGCCAGCTCTCAGGGGAGTGAAAAACTGTTTTTT.

The rearrangement uses TRBV7-2 and TRBJ1-5; D is undetermined. The V end lost 1 base, the J end lost 11 bases, and 12 bases lay between the germline ends. The CDR3 loop spans 13 amino acids. Per the germline V gene, CDR1 is SGHTA and CDR2 is FQGNSA. Here the CDR3 reads CASSLDLKGAQHF. Here the CDR3 DNA reads TGTGCCAGCAGCTTAGATCTAAAGGGAGCCCAGCATTTT.

The V gene is TRBV6-1, the J gene TRBJ1-6; perhaps TRBD1 as D (6 bases). CDR1 is MNHNS, CDR2 SASEGT, per germline. V dropped 5 bases and J dropped 0 bases, with 17 bases sitting between them. The CDR3 runs to 18 residues. CDR3 in amino acids: CASSSTGTRSSYNSPLHF. The DNA of the CDR3 is TGTGCCAGCAGTAGCACCGGGACAAGGAGCTCCTATAATTCACCCCTCCACTTT.

This clonotype has a count of ten or more. The chain employs TRBV29-1 and TRBJ2-3; 8 nucleotides align to TRBD2. V was clipped by 4 bases and J by 0 bases; unmatched bases: 6. Germline CDR1 SQVTM, CDR2 ANQGSEA. This CDR3 spans 15 amino acids. The CDR3 coding sequence is TGCAGCGTTGCCCAACTAGCGGACAGCACAGATACGCAGTATTTT. Encoded protein: CSVAQLADSTDTQYF.

This clonotype has at least ten counts. The chain employs TRBV2 and TRBJ1-4; D might be TRBD1 (6 bases). This CDR3 is built from 16 residues. Germline assignment: CDR1 SNHLY and CDR2 FYNNEI. V lost 4 bases and J lost 4, with 16 bases in between. The CDR3 here is CASSGGTGQFNEKLFF. The CDR3 coding sequence is TGTGCCAGCAGTGGGGGGACCGGACAGTTTAATGAAAAACTGTTTTTT.

This chain uses TRBV4-1 with TRBJ1-5, with unresolved D. V lost 1 base to trimming and J lost 4 bases, with 8 bases between them. Germline V lookup: CDR1 MGHRA, CDR2 YSYEKL. This CDR3 has 14 residues. The CDR3 bases are TGCGCCAGCAGCCAAGGTCCGTTAAATCAGCCCCAGCATTTT. It yields the protein CASSQGPLNQPQHF.

This clonotype showed up many times. J is TRBJ1-5 and V is TRBV6-6; 8 nucleotides match TRBD1. J was trimmed by 6 bases and V by 8 bases; bases with no gene match: 12. The length of the CDR3 is 15 residues. Germline V lookup: CDR1 MNHNY, CDR2 SVGAGI (reference sequence). The CDR3 DNA follows: TGTGCCAGCGTTGGTGGGCAGGGGGCTGTTCAGCCCCAGCATTTT. It yields the protein CASVGGQGAVQPQHF.

This clonotype was seen a handful of times. V usage is TRBV20-1 and J usage is TRBJ1-4; no definite D call. Trimming removed 3 bases at V and 8 bases at J, with 13 bases between. Per the germline V gene, CDR1 is DFQATT and CDR2 is SNEGSKA (reference sequence). The CDR3 is 13 residues long. CDR3 residues: CSASSFPPEKLFF. Here the CDR3 DNA reads TGCAGTGCTAGTAGCTTTCCCCCCGAAAAACTGTTTTTT.